A selection of T cell receptor beta chains follows, all from one sample in a study of CD8+CD57+ T cells in acquired aplastic anemia. A single record per CDR3 protein comes from TCRdb applying MiXCR to the reads. The sample gives roughly 170,000 distinct CDR3 sequences, 48% of which show up once; approximately 12% is in the top ten. The sample taken for sequencing was sorted CD4+, CD8+, or CD8+CD57+ T cells (not recorded which) from PBMCs. The receptor set was obtained from a human donor with aplastic anemia. The conserved cysteine and the conserved F or W are not part of the CDR3 here. Fields, in order: V gene, J gene, CDR3 protein.

V: TRBV2; J: TRBJ2-1; CDR3: ASTTLTHNEQF
V: TRBV7-2; J: TRBJ2-5; CDR3: ASSRTVFETQY
V: TRBV20-1; J: TRBJ1-1; CDR3: SASRRQNTEAF
V: TRBV6-1; J: TRBJ2-7; CDR3: ASSRTGSYEQY
V: TRBV7-2; J: TRBJ2-7; CDR3: ASSSRPTAYEQY
V: TRBV24-1; J: TRBJ2-2; CDR3: ATSDLTNANTGELF
V: TRBV7-8; J: TRBJ1-4; CDR3: ASSRDSEKLF
V: TRBV24-1; J: TRBJ2-5; CDR3: ATSGRQGVTLQETQY
V: TRBV9; J: TRBJ2-1; CDR3: ASSVAPSGGAGNEQF
V: TRBV11-1; J: TRBJ2-3; CDR3: ASSPPGTTTDTQY
V: TRBV7-8; J: TRBJ2-7; CDR3: ASSLGIEEQC
V: TRBV5-1; J: TRBJ2-7; CDR3: ASREGGPYEQY
V: TRBV3-1; J: TRBJ1-6; CDR3: ASNLQGARNSPLH
V: TRBV5-6; J: TRBJ2-3; CDR3: ASSLGGTGRDTQY
V: TRBV5-1; J: TRBJ2-7; CDR3: ASSLVGQDYEQY
V: TRBV19; J: TRBJ1-5; CDR3: ASQTGQGQPQH
V: TRBV19; J: TRBJ1-1; CDR3: ASSLGLRQGAVTEAF
V: TRBV29-1; J: TRBJ2-1; CDR3: SVTWPGGGSEQF
V: TRBV20-1; J: TRBJ2-5; CDR3: SARRGGETQY
V: TRBV20-1; J: TRBJ2-5; CDR3: SASEGLAGGKGRSETQY
V: TRBV7-6; J: TRBJ2-7; CDR3: ASSLAAASYEQY
V: TRBV6-6; J: TRBJ1-5; CDR3: ASRNRDRQPQH
V: TRBV10-3; J: TRBJ2-7; CDR3: AISTSGGAYEQY
V: TRBV29-1; J: TRBJ2-7; CDR3: SSRLSGTGSYEQY
V: TRBV28; J: TRBJ1-6; CDR3: ASSPQPGQGKSPLH
V: TRBV11-3; J: TRBJ1-4; CDR3: ASSLDDGKLF
V: TRBV20-1; J: TRBJ2-5; CDR3: SARAGEGNQPQY
V: TRBV29-1; J: TRBJ1-2; CDR3: SVGGKQGAVGYT
V: TRBV25-1; J: TRBJ1-5; CDR3: ASSESGGRDQPQH
V: TRBV7-9; J: TRBJ1-1; CDR3: ASSLLGSTEAF
V: TRBV6-5; J: TRBJ1-2; CDR3: ASSYLGTDGYT
V: TRBV20-1; J: TRBJ1-2; CDR3: SARAREGVNVYGYT
V: TRBV5-8; J: TRBJ1-1; CDR3: ASSLVGGREAF
V: TRBV14; J: TRBJ2-5; CDR3: ASSQAKGPPQETQY
V: TRBV6-5; J: TRBJ2-7; CDR3: ASSKGGQSSYEQY
V: TRBV29-1; J: TRBJ2-7; CDR3: SVGTGSSYEQY
V: TRBV6-5; J: TRBJ1-1; CDR3: ASSYNGAPEAF
V: TRBV6-5; J: TRBJ2-1; CDR3: ASSRVREEQF
V: TRBV6-1; J: TRBJ2-3; CDR3: ASSGTSEDTQY
V: TRBV2; J: TRBJ1-5; CDR3: ASRRDNNNQPQH
V: TRBV7-8; J: TRBJ2-5; CDR3: ASSLRTGGGQETQY
V: TRBV7-9; J: TRBJ1-1; CDR3: ACSFGGGNTEAF
V: TRBV18; J: TRBJ2-7; CDR3: ASSQNGQASYEQY
V: TRBV29-1; J: TRBJ2-7; CDR3: SVKRAYEQY
V: TRBV5-1; J: TRBJ1-5; CDR3: ASSSTQTDPRRNQPQH
V: TRBV5-4; J: TRBJ2-3; CDR3: ASSLVAGSTDTQY
V: TRBV9; J: TRBJ2-3; CDR3: ASSVTGPSTDTQY
V: TRBV20-1; J: TRBJ1-2; CDR3: SASQGGPLGYT
V: TRBV18; J: TRBJ1-2; CDR3: ASSPGSPSASNGYT
V: TRBV12-3/TRBV12-4; J: TRBJ2-3; CDR3: ASSLGTDTQC
V: TRBV2; J: TRBJ2-7; CDR3: ASSVRLAGGQGANEQY
V: TRBV6-1; J: TRBJ1-5; CDR3: ASSQNSNQPQH
V: TRBV30; J: TRBJ2-1; CDR3: AWNGRRYNEQF